Listed below are T cell receptor beta chains from one sample, sequenced in a study of radiotherapy plus CTLA-4 blockade in lung cancer. Some clones are missing from TCRdb's copy, which holds only in-frame ones; the method was immunoSEQ multiplex PCR. The sample contains more than 95,000 clones, about 70% of which appear only once. The specimen comprised peripheral blood, sampled from a patient treated with radiotherapy plus ipilimumab. All receptors derive from a human donor with non-small cell lung cancer who had a partial response to radiotherapy plus ipilimumab. Some clones in this sample may be carry-over from other donors' samples. Each CDR3 is given with its conserved first and last residue. D genes are given only for firm matches. Expanded clones are given a class, and other clones once, few, many or no size at all.

d_gene	v_gene	abundance	j_gene	len	CDR3nt	CDR3aa
-	TRBV5-1	-	TRBJ2-3	15	TGCGCCAGCAGCTTCAGAGGGTTTGGCACAGATACGCAGTATTTT	CASSFRGFGTDTQYF
TRBD2	TRBV4-2	few	TRBJ2-5	19	TGTGCCAGCAGCCAAGGAGGACTAGCGGGAGCTCGGTCCGCAGGGACCCAGTACTTC	CASSQGGLAGARSAGTQYF
TRBD1	TRBV19	-	TRBJ1-5	16	TGTGCCAGTAGTCCCCCGCAGGGACAGGGGGTGCAGCCCCAGCATTTT	CASSPPQGQGVQPQHF
TRBD1	TRBV6-1	-	TRBJ2-7	15	TGTGCCAGCAGAGAGTGGACAGGGTCCGCCGGTGAGCAGTACTTC	CASREWTGSAGEQYF
-	TRBV9	-	TRBJ1-5	16	TGTGCCAGCAGCGTAGGGCGGGGCGGCCTCAATCAGCCCCAGCATTTT	CASSVGRGGLNQPQHF
TRBD1	TRBV28	-	TRBJ1-2	15	TGTGCCAGCAGAAAAGCAGGGGGTGTTAACTATGGCTACACCTTC	CASRKAGGVNYGYTF
TRBD2	TRBV7-6	-	TRBJ2-5	16	TGTGCCAGCAGCCCCCGTAGGACTAGCGGGGGCCTTACCCAGTACTTC	CASSPRRTSGGLTQYF
-	TRBV2	once	TRBJ1-4	14	TGTGCCAGCAGTTACACTAGGGCTAATGAAAAACTGTTTTTT	CASSYTRANEKLFF
-	TRBV11-2	once	TRBJ2-5	12	TGTGCCAGCAGCCTATCGTGGGAGACCCAGTACTTC	CASSLSWETQYF
TRBD2	TRBV5-1	-	TRBJ2-7	15	TGCGCCAGCAGCGCCGTGCGTGCGGGAGGACGGGAGCAGTACTTC	CASSAVRAGGREQYF
-	TRBV5-1	few	TRBJ1-1	15	TGCGCCAGCAGCGCTCGGGCGGGGGTACGGACTGAAGCTTTCTTT	CASSARAGVRTEAFF
-	TRBV5-4	-	TRBJ1-2	14	TGTGCCAGCAGCTTGGTACAGGGTAGGGGTGGCTACACCTTC	CASSLVQGRGGYTF
TRBD1	TRBV6-4	few	TRBJ2-1	15	TGTGCCAGCAGTGACTCGAGACAGGGTGGGAATGAGCAGTTCTTC	CASSDSRQGGNEQFF
-	TRBV6-5	-	TRBJ2-7	14	TGTGCCAGCAATCGGGGCGGGGGCACCTACGAGCAGTACTTC	CASNRGGGTYEQYF
TRBD2	TRBV19	-	TRBJ2-5	15	TGTGCCAGTAGTATACTAGCGGGGTCACAAGAGACCCAGTACTTC	CASSILAGSQETQYF
-	TRBV18	-	TRBJ1-3	16	TGTGCCAGCTCACCACCGAGTCCTCCAACTGGAAACACCATATATTTT	CASSPPSPPTGNTIYF
TRBD2	TRBV5-1	-	TRBJ2-5	16	TGCGCCAGCAGCTTGGCCGCTCTAGCGGAGCAAGAGACCCAGTACTTC	CASSLAALAEQETQYF
TRBD2	TRBV10-3	-	TRBJ2-3	18	TGTGCCATCAGTGAGCTCCGGATCGGCGGGAGGTTCTCAGATACGCAGTATTTT	CAISELRIGGRFSDTQYF
-	TRBV30	-	TRBJ1-1	13	TGTGCCTGGAGTGCAGGCCGAACCACTGAAGCTTTCTTT	CAWSAGRTTEAFF
-	TRBV5-1	-	TRBJ2-5	11	TGCGCCAGCAGCACCGGACGGGAGCAGTACTTC	CASSTGREQYF
-	TRBV6-1	-	TRBJ2-7	15	TGTGCCAGCAGTGAGTTTGGGGCGTCCCCCTACGAGCAGTACTTC	CASSEFGASPYEQYF
TRBD2	TRBV19	-	TRBJ2-1	14	TGTGCCAGTAGTATTAGCGGGGGAAGGAATGAGCAGTTCTTC	CASSISGGRNEQFF
-	TRBV6-5	-	TRBJ1-2	13	TGTGCCAGCAGTTATGGGGGGGCGCAGGGCTACACCTTC	CASSYGGAQGYTF
-	TRBV2	-	TRBJ1-1	15	TGTGCCAGCAGGCGGGAGGGGGGTGGAAACACTGAAGCTTTCTTT	CASRREGGGNTEAFF
-	TRBV5-1	-	TRBJ1-1	14	TGCGCCAGCAGCACAGAGGAAGGGGACACTGAAGCTTTCTTT	CASSTEEGDTEAFF
-	TRBV6-6	once	TRBJ2-7	13	TGTGCCAGCAGTTACGAGGCGCTCTACGAGCAGTACTTC	CASSYEALYEQYF
TRBD2	TRBV5-5	-	TRBJ2-5	14	TGTGCCAGCAGCTCTAGCGGGGGGGCCGGGGCCCAGTACTTC	CASSSSGGAGAQYF
TRBD2	TRBV28	-	TRBJ2-7	15	TGTGCCAGCAGTTTATGGGGGACTAGCTCCTACGAGCAGTACTTC	CASSLWGTSSYEQYF
TRBD1	TRBV19	-	TRBJ2-7	15	TGTGCCAGTACTGATGGGACAGAAGAAGGTTACGAGCAGTACTTC	CASTDGTEEGYEQYF
TRBD1	TRBV14	-	TRBJ1-4	19	TGTGCCAGCAGCCGGTCGGGACCTACACAGGGGACAACTAATGAAAAACTGTTTTTT	CASSRSGPTQGTTNEKLFF
TRBD2	TRBV27	-	TRBJ2-7	17	TGTGCCAGCAGTTTATCCCCCGGCGGGGGGATCTCCTACGAGCAGTACTTC	CASSLSPGGGISYEQYF
-	TRBV7-9	-	TRBJ1-1	14	TGTGCCAGCAGCGCCGCCCGGGAGAACACTGAAGCTTTCTTT	CASSAARENTEAFF
TRBD1	TRBV29-1	-	TRBJ2-5	12	TGCAGCGTTGACAGGGGGCGGGAGACCCAGTACTTC	CSVDRGRETQYF
-	TRBV5-6	once	TRBJ2-3	13	TGTGCCAGCAGCTTGGTGGCTTCAGATACGCAGTATTTT	CASSLVASDTQYF
-	TRBV6-1	-	TRBJ2-5	11	TGTGCCAGCAGTCGAGAAGAGACCCAGTACTTC	CASSREETQYF
TRBD2	TRBV28	-	TRBJ2-2	15	TGTGCCAGCAGCCTCGCGCTAGCGGGAGCCGGGGAGCTGTTTTTT	CASSLALAGAGELFF
-	TRBV28	-	TRBJ2-2	12	TGTGCCAGCAGTTTTCTCACCGGGGAGCTGTTTTTT	CASSFLTGELFF
TRBD1	TRBV10-2	-	TRBJ2-7	14	TGCGCCAGCAGTCAGACAGGGGGAGTCTACGAGCAGTACTTC	CASSQTGGVYEQYF
-	TRBV9	once	TRBJ2-5	16	TGTGCCAGCAGCGTAGATCCTGGGCTAGCCCGGGAGACCCAGTACTTC	CASSVDPGLARETQYF
TRBD2	TRBV18	-	TRBJ2-1	15	TGTGCCAGCTCACCACGAGCGGGAGGGGACAATGAGCAGTTCTTC	CASSPRAGGDNEQFF
TRBD1	TRBV30	-	TRBJ1-2	12	TGTGCCTGGAGTGGGCAGGGGGATGGCTACACCTTC	CAWSGQGDGYTF
TRBD1	TRBV5-1	-	TRBJ1-4	15	TGCGCCAGCAGCCTGCAGGGGGCTCCTAATGAAAAACTGTTTTTT	CASSLQGAPNEKLFF
-	TRBV6-6	-	TRBJ1-5	14	TGTGCCAGCACCATCGGACAGCCCAATCAGCCCCAGCATTTT	CASTIGQPNQPQHF
-	TRBV28	-	TRBJ1-2	11	TGTGCCAGCGACAGTACGAGAGGCTACACCTTC	CASDSTRGYTF
TRBD2	TRBV5-1	few	TRBJ2-2	15	TGCGCCAGCAGTCCCCTAGCGGGAGGGCCCGGGGAGCTGTTTTTT	CASSPLAGGPGELFF
TRBD2	TRBV7-3	-	TRBJ2-1	15	TGTGCCAGCAGCTTGGGTAGCGGGGGGGCCGGAGAGCAGTTCTTC	CASSLGSGGAGEQFF
-	TRBV7-2	once	TRBJ1-1	15	TGTGCCAGCAGCACTCGACGGAGGCCCTGGACTGAAGCTTTCTTT	CASSTRRRPWTEAFF
-	TRBV14	-	TRBJ1-4	16	TGTGCCAGCAGCCAACCTTGGGGCACCGGGAGAGAAAAACTGTTTTTT	CASSQPWGTGREKLFF
TRBD2	TRBV7-2	-	TRBJ2-5	16	TGTGCCAGCAGCTTATATGCGTGGGGGGGCCAAGAGACCCAGTACTTC	CASSLYAWGGQETQYF
TRBD1	TRBV19	-	TRBJ1-1	16	TGTGCCAGTAAACAACCGGGACAGGGGTTTAACACTGAAGCTTTCTTT	CASKQPGQGFNTEAFF
-	TRBV11-2	-	TRBJ1-6	16	TGTGCCAGCAGCTTCGACTTCAGCTCCTATAATTCACCCCTCCACTTT	CASSFDFSSYNSPLHF
TRBD1	TRBV5-1	-	TRBJ2-2	16	TGCGCCAGCAGCTTGTGGGGACAGGGGAACACCGGGGAGCTGTTTTTT	CASSLWGQGNTGELFF
-	TRBV11-2	-	TRBJ2-7	13	TGTGCCAGCAGCTTCTTTGGGGCTCACGAGCAGTACTTC	CASSFFGAHEQYF
-	TRBV7-9	-	TRBJ1-2	16	TGTGCCAGCAGCTCAACCTTACTAGGGCCTAACTATGGCTACACCTTC	CASSSTLLGPNYGYTF
TRBD1	TRBV5-4	once	TRBJ1-6	16	TGTGCCAGCAGCATCGGACAGGGGGTTGGTAATTCACCCCTCCACTTT	CASSIGQGVGNSPLHF